This T cell receptor beta chain was recovered during a study of tissue T cells after allogeneic stem cell transplantation. This clone has just a few counts. Gene names denote mouse genes. As for time point: mouse harvest day 14 after allogeneic transplant. Each mouse received 10^7 T-cell-depleted marrow cells plus 10^6 splenic CD5+ T cells by tail vein. Tissues came from B6→BALB/c major-mismatch GVHD mice at day 7 or 14. Sequencing used immunoSEQ multiplex PCR; TCRdb keeps in-frame clones, though not all of them. The table shows just over 5,000 clones, with roughly a third occurring only once. The TCR originated in a female BALB/c mouse given C57BL/6 T cells with graft-versus-host disease after an allogeneic hematopoietic cell transplant. Sequenced: skin.

The CDR3 DNA, read in part, is TGTGCCAGCAGTCTGCCACAGGGGGGCACCGGGCAGCTCTAC. Its translation is CASSLPQGGTGQLY. The full CDR3 reads CASSLPQGGTGQLYF. V usage is TRBV26 and J usage is TRBJ2-2; 8 bases match TRBD1. The CDR3 is cut off 1 residue early in the read; its end comes from the germline J gene. The ends lost 2 bases at V and 4 bases at J; junction bases unmatched: 3. Germline loops: CDR1 KGHPV, CDR2 FQNQEV (reference sequence). This CDR3 region has 15 residues.